These 19 T cell receptor beta chains came from one sample sequenced in a study of T-cell reconstitution after alpha-beta-depleted transplantation in children. TCRbeta library construction was performed incorporating unique molecular identifiers. A single record per CDR3 protein comes from TCRdb applying MiXCR to the PCR reads. Seen here are about 110,000 distinct CDR3 sequences, about a tenth observed once, and the top ten hold around 8.2%. The material was PBMCs from the stem cell graft donor, obtained from the stem cell graft. Source of these receptors: a human donor who donated a stem cell graft to a child with acute lymphoblastic leukemia.

At least ten counts were recorded for this clonotype. The V gene is TRBV7-2, the J gene TRBJ2-1; 9 bases agree with TRBD2. The CDR3 totals 16 residues. V was pared by 1 base and J by 7 bases, with 8 bases of the junction left unmatched. Germline CDR1 and CDR2: SGHTA and FQGNSA. The CDR3, as DNA: TGTGCCAGCAGCTTAGATATAGCGGGGGTCGGAAATGAGCAGTTCTTC. It codes for CASSLDIAGVGNEQFF.

V gene TRBV5-1 combines with J gene TRBJ1-1; tentatively, D is TRBD1 (5 bases). In germline, CDR1 is SGHRS, CDR2 YFSETQ. V was cut by 0 bases and J by 4 bases, with 16 bases left in between. The length of the CDR3 is 16 residues. The CDR3 reads CASSLDWDRGGTEAFF. Here the CDR3 DNA reads TGCGCCAGCAGCTTGGATTGGGATAGGGGCGGCACTGAAGCTTTCTTT.

This clonotype was recorded many times. The V and J genes are TRBV5-8 and TRBJ1-5; D unresolved. V was clipped by 0 bases and J by 3 bases, with 13 bases between them. There are 16 residues in the CDR3. CDR1 and CDR2 (germline): SGHTS, YDEGEE. The CDR3 here is CASSLVGSLANQPQHF. For the CDR3, the DNA is TGTGCCAGCAGCTTGGTTGGGAGCCTCGCCAATCAGCCCCAGCATTTT.

This clonotype was counted ten times or more. The chain couples TRBV6-2 or TRBV6-3 to TRBJ2-1; weak D call: TRBD1 (5 bases). Trimming cost V 7 bases and J 1 base, with 11 bases left between them. The germline V gene has CDR1 MNHEY and CDR2 SVGEGT. CDR3 length: 14 residues. The CDR3: CASTVAGSYNEQFF. Here the CDR3 DNA reads TGTGCCAGCACTGTAGCAGGGTCCTACAATGAGCAGTTCTTC.

This clonotype was seen many times. V usage is TRBV28 and J usage is TRBJ2-3; 7 positions agree with TRBD2. Germline-derived CDR1 and CDR2 are MDHEN and SYDVKM. Trimming cost V 5 bases and J 4 bases; bases outside gene matches: 12. The CDR3 has 16 residues. DNA for the CDR3: TGTGCCAGCAGTAAGCGGGGTGAAAAAAGGGCAGATACGCAGTATTTT. Protein product: CASSKRGEKRADTQYF. The full variable domain, its missing parts supplied by reference TRBV28 and TRBJ2-3, is DVKVTQSSRYLVKRTGEKVFLECVQDMDHENMFWYRQDPGLGLRLIYFSYDVKMKEKGDIPEGYSVSREKKERFSLILESASTNQTSMYLCASSKRGEKRADTQYFGPGTRLTVL.

The sample holds many counts of this clonotype. The rearrangement joins TRBV10-2 to TRBJ2-1; TRBD2 agrees at 7 bases. This CDR3 contains 14 residues. The ends lost 3 bases at V and 6 bases at J; junction bases unmatched: 5. Per the germline V gene, CDR1 is WSHSY and CDR2 is SAAADI. CDR3 amino acids: CASSELAPTNEQFF. In DNA, the CDR3 is TGCGCCAGCAGTGAACTAGCGCCCACCAATGAGCAGTTCTTC.

This clonotype was recorded many times. The rearrangement uses TRBV21-1 and TRBJ2-3. TRBV21-1 constitutes a pseudogene. This CDR3 spans 13 amino acids. As DNA, the CDR3 is TGTGCCAGCAGCAGGGGTTCCACAGATACGCAGTATTTT. Its translation: CASSRGSTDTQYF.

This clonotype was observed many times. The chain recombines TRBV12-3 or TRBV12-4 with TRBJ2-3; D might be TRBD1 (6 bases). This CDR3 is 15 amino acids long. V gave up 4 bases and J gave up 3 bases, with 14 bases separating them. The CDR3, as DNA: TGTGCCAGCAGTTGGAAGCTTACAGGGACAGATACGCAGTATTTT. This sequence encodes CASSWKLTGTDTQYF.

This clonotype was counted many times. V gene TRBV12-3 or TRBV12-4 combines with J gene TRBJ2-7, with TRBD2 identical over 9 bases. The CDR3 length is 14 residues. The V segment lost 4 bases and the J segment 2 bases; nucleotides outside the gene matches: 3. The DNA for the CDR3 is TGTGCCAGCAGTTCCCTAGCGGGAACCTACGAGCAGTACTTC. The encoded protein is CASSSLAGTYEQYF.

Regarding this clonotype: A read error may be the cause here, since a much bigger clone is one base away. The chain recombines TRBV12-5 with TRBJ2-2; 8 nucleotides match TRBD1. The CDR3 totals 16 residues. The germline V gene has CDR1 LGHNT and CDR2 FRNRAP. CDR3 nucleotide sequence: TGTGTTAGTGGGCCATTTCGACAGGGGAGCACCGGGGAGCTGTTTTTT. The encoded protein is CVSGPFRQGSTGELFF.

This clonotype was found many times. The chain is built from TRBV6-5 and TRBJ1-1, with 10 positions matching TRBD1. Losses at the gene ends were 4 bases for V and 6 bases for J; bases not matched to a gene: 8. Germline V gives CDR1 MNHEY, CDR2 SVGAGI. The CDR3 covers 15 residues. The CDR3 reads CASSWGTGEEAEAFF. The CDR3 DNA reads as TGTGCCAGCAGTTGGGGGACAGGGGAAGAGGCTGAAGCTTTCTTT.

This clonotype was counted many times. The J gene is TRBJ2-3, the V gene TRBV6-5, with a weak D call TRBD2 (5 bases). V was trimmed by 4 bases and J by 2 bases, leaving 10 bases between them. The CDR3 length is 14 residues. Germline V gene data show CDR1 as MNHEY and CDR2 as SVGAGI. The DNA for the CDR3 is TGTGCCAGCAGTTTTGGACTTCCCACAGATACGCAGTATTTT. Translation: CASSFGLPTDTQYF.

This clonotype was counted at least ten times. The V gene is TRBV12-3 or TRBV12-4, the J gene TRBJ2-5; no definite D call. The CDR3 has 13 residues. V was shortened by 0 bases and J by 8 bases, with 10 bases between the two germline ends. The CDR3 DNA reads TGTGCCAGCAGTTTAGCGTGGGTCTTCACCCAGTACTTC. Amino acid sequence: CASSLAWVFTQYF.

This clonotype was observed many times. The chain links TRBV12-3 or TRBV12-4 to TRBJ2-3, with TRBD1 matching over 11 bases. V dropped 5 bases and J dropped 2; count of bases not matched to a gene: 6. The CDR3 loop spans 16 amino acids. The CDR3 spells CASSPRTGGSTDTQYF. Written as DNA, the CDR3 is TGTGCCAGCAGTCCTAGGACAGGGGGCTCCACAGATACGCAGTATTTT.

This clonotype was recorded many times. The V and J genes are TRBV5-1 and TRBJ1-2; a possible D gene is TRBD1 (6 bases). The CDR3 contains 14 residues. Trimming left V 2 bases short and J 7 bases short, with 15 bases between. Germline V gives CDR1 SGHRS, CDR2 YFSETQ. The CDR3 spells CASSLSEGRGGYTF. CDR3 DNA sequence: TGCGCCAGCAGCTTAAGTGAGGGCAGGGGTGGCTACACCTTC.

Many counts were recorded for this clonotype. The gene calls are TRBV29-1 and TRBJ2-7; D unclear. The germline gives CDR1 SQVTM, CDR2 ANQGSEA. The CDR3 sequence is 11 residues long. V lost 0 bases, J lost 9 bases, and 9 bases lay in between. Here the CDR3 DNA reads TGCAGCGTTGAAGAGACGACCCTGCAGTACTTC. It yields the protein CSVEETTLQYF.

This clonotype was seen at least ten times. The chain couples TRBV7-8 to TRBJ2-3, with D perhaps matching TRBD2 (5 bases). This CDR3 comprises 16 residues. Germline V gives CDR1 SGHVS, CDR2 FQNEAQ. V was cut by 5 bases and J by 1 base, with 16 bases left in between. The DNA for the CDR3 is TGTGCCAGCAGCCTTAAAGCGGACGGGGGCACAGATACGCAGTATTTT. Amino acids: CASSLKADGGTDTQYF.

This clonotype was counted many times. The CDR3 is CASSLEMNTEAFF. The DNA for the CDR3 is TGCGCCAGCAGCTTGGAGATGAACACTGAAGCTTTCTTT. The chain is built from TRBV5-1 and TRBJ1-1; D ambiguous. This CDR3 spans 13 amino acids. The germline CDR1 and CDR2 sequences are SGHRS and YFSETQ. The V end lost 0 bases, the J end lost 0 bases, and 3 bases lay between the germline ends. The variable domain in full, with the rest retrieved from reference TRBV5-1 and TRBJ1-1, is KAGVTQTPRYLIKTRGQQVTLSCSPISGHRSVSWYQQTPGQGLQFLFEYFSETQRNKGNFPGRFSGRQFSNSRSEMNVSTLELGDSALYLCASSLEMNTEAFFGQGTRLTVV.

This clonotype has ten or more counts. CDR3 sequence reads: CASSFWGQPYEQYF. The CDR3 DNA reads TGTGCCAGCAGCTTTTGGGGACAGCCATACGAGCAGTACTTC. The V gene is TRBV5-8, the J gene TRBJ2-7, with 7 nucleotides matching TRBD1. Germline assignment: CDR1 SGHTS and CDR2 YDEGEE. J lost 4 bases, V lost 2 bases, and 6 bases had no gene match. This CDR3 spans 14 amino acids.